This entry features one T cell receptor beta chain sequence. The antigen is not known. The source of the sample is a study of cytomegalovirus exposure and HLA in healthy donors. Notes on the study in general: The authors later found most CMV-associated TCR beta chains appeared HLA-restricted. Indistinguishable V segments such as TRBV6-2 and TRBV6-3 were excluded.

CDR3 length: 14 amino acids. Germline lookup yields CDR1 MRHNA and CDR2 SNTAGT. The ends were cut back, 5 bases at V and 6 bases at J, with 16 bases in the middle. The PCR was carried out with 60 Vbeta primers and 13 Jbeta primers. Here immunoSEQ multiplex PCR was the method, and the copy in TCRdb shows in-frame clones only, minus some. There are about 130,000 clones in the sample; 70% to 80% occur only once, and under 2% lies in the top ten. The specimen sequenced was PBMCs. The sequence was obtained from a female donor in good health and CMV-seropositive. The chain carries TRBV6-4 and TRBJ1-1; the D gene is possibly TRBD1 (6 bases). The CDR3 DNA sequence: TGTGCCAGCAGTTGGACAACAGGGATGCCTGAAGCTTTCTTT. It yields the protein CASSWTTGMPEAFF.